What follows are 7 T cell receptor beta chains derived from one specimen sequenced in a study of beta chain features in type 1 diabetes. Expressed TCRB transcripts were sequenced, since all the RNA that had been isolated was reverse transcribed. Assay: immunoSEQ multiplex PCR; the TCRdb copy retains only in-frame clones and omits some. The profile shows 600,000 to 650,000 clones, around 15% of them singletons. The sequenced sample was naive CD4+ T cells from blood. The receptors derive from a man younger than 35 in good health.

This clone was found a few times. The V gene is TRBV5-1, the J gene TRBJ2-3; D gene unclear. CDR1 and CDR2 (germline): SGHRS, YFSETQ. The V and J ends lost 6 bases and 1 base respectively, with 12 bases between them. The CDR3 is made up of 14 amino acids. CDR3 nucleotides: TGCGCCAGCACCCTAAGCGCGGGCACAGATACGCAGTATTTT. This encodes CASTLSAGTDTQYF.

This chain joins TRBV19 and TRBJ2-7; 9 positions agree with TRBD1. The germline CDR1 and CDR2 sequences are LNHDA and SQIVND (reference sequence). The CDR3 sequence is 15 residues long. V trimming: 4 bases; J trimming: 5 bases; junction bases outside the gene matches: 9. CDR3 protein: CASSNPGQGSHEQYF. The CDR3 DNA reads TGTGCCAGTAGTAATCCGGGACAGGGTTCCCACGAGCAGTACTTC.

The DNA of the CDR3 is TGTGCCAGTAGTATAGTCCGTAAGTTGGCGGGAGCAGATACGCAGTATTTT. This codes for CASSIVRKLAGADTQYF. This chain uses TRBV19 with TRBJ2-3; 7 positions agree with TRBD2. The CDR3 covers 17 residues. Germline loops: CDR1 LNHDA, CDR2 SQIVND (reference sequence). V was pared by 1 base and J by 4 bases, with 11 bases of the junction left unmatched.

The V and J genes are TRBV5-4 and TRBJ2-7; no firm D call. This CDR3 is built from 16 residues. The germline V gene encodes CDR1 SGHNT and CDR2 YYREEE (reference sequence). The V gene lost 1 base and the J gene lost 0 bases, with 14 bases spanning the gap. The CDR3: CASSLLSGTFSYEQYF. The CDR3 coding sequence is TGTGCCAGCAGCTTGCTATCGGGCACCTTCTCCTACGAGCAGTACTTC. The entire variable domain, with the rest obtained from reference TRBV5-4 and TRBJ2-7, is as follows: ETGVTQSPTHLIKTRGQQVTLRCSSQSGHNTVSWYQQALGQGPQFIFQYYREEENGRGNFPPRFSGLQFPNYSSELNVNALELDDSALYLCASSLLSGTFSYEQYFGPGTRLTVT.

The CDR3 DNA reads as TGTGCCTGGAGTGTCCAAGGTATAGATACGCAGTATTTT. As protein: CAWSVQGIDTQYF. This chain links TRBV30 with TRBJ2-3; D is unclear. The CDR3 is made up of 13 amino acids. Deletions cut 0 bases from V and 5 bases from J, with 9 bases between. In germline, CDR1 is GTSNPN, CDR2 SVGIG (reference sequence).

The rearrangement uses TRBV5-4 and TRBJ1-2; 7 bases agree with TRBD1. CDR1 SGHNT and CDR2 YYREEE come from the germline V gene (reference sequence). CDR3 length: 13 amino acids. Trimming took 5 bases from V and 5 from J; bases not matched to a gene: 6. The CDR3 loop is CASRSGQHYGYTF. The DNA of the CDR3 is TGTGCCAGCAGATCGGGACAGCATTATGGCTACACCTTC.

The chain links TRBV28 to TRBJ2-7, with TRBD2 identical over 14 bases. This CDR3 is built from 15 residues. V lost 8 bases, J lost 4 bases, and 7 bases stayed unmatched. Looked up from germline, CDR1 is MDHEN and CDR2 is SYDVKM. CDR3 DNA sequence: TGTGCCAGCCTGGGACTAGCGGGAGTGGGTTACGAGCAGTACTTC. Encoded protein: CASLGLAGVGYEQYF.